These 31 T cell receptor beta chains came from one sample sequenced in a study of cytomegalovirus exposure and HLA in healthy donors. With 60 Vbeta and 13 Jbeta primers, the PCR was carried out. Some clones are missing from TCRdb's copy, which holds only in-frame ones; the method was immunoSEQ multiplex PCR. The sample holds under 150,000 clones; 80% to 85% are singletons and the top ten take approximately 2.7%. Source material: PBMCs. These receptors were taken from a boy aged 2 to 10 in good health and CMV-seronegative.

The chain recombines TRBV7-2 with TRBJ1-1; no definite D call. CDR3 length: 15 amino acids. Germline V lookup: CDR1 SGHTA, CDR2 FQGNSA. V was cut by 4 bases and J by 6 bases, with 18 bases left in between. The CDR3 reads CASSSRVAGIAEAFF. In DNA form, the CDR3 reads TGTGCCAGCAGCTCCAGAGTTGCGGGGATCGCTGAAGCTTTCTTT.

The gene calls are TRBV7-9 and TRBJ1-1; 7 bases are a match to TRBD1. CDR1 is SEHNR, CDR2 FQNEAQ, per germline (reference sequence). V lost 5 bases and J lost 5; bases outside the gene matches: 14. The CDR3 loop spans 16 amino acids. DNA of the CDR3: TGTGCCAGCAGCCATGCGGGACAAAGGGGGCGGACTGAAGCTTTCTTT. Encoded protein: CASSHAGQRGRTEAFF.

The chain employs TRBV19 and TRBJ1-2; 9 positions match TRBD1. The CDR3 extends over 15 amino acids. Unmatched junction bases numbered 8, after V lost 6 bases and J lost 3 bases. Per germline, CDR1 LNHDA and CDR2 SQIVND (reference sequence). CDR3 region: CASRGQGRAYYGYTF. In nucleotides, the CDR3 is TGTGCCAGTAGGGGACAGGGAAGGGCTTACTATGGCTACACCTTC.

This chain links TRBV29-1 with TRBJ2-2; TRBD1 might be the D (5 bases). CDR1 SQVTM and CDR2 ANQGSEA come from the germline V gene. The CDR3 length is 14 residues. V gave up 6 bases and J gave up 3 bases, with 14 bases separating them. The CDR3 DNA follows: TGCAGCGTCAGATTAACAGGAGACACCGGGGAGCTGTTTTTT. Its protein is CSVRLTGDTGELFF.

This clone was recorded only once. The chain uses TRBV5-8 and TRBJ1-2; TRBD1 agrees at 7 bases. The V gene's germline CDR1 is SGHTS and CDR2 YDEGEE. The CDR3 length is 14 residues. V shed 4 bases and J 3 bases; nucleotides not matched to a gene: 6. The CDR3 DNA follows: TGTGCCAGCAGCCCGACGGGGACAGACTATGGCTACACCTTC. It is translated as CASSPTGTDYGYTF.

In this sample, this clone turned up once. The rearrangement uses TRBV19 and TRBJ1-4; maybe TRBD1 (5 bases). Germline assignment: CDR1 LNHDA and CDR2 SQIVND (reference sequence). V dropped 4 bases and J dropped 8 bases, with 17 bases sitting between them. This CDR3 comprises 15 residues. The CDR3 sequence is CASSTQGGVGEKLFF. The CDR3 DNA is TGTGCCAGTAGTACCCAGGGTGGCGTAGGGGAAAAACTGTTTTTT. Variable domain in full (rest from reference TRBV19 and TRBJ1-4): DGGITQSPKYLFRKEGQNVTLSCEQNLNHDAMYWYRQDPGQGLRLIYYSQIVNDFQKGDIAEGYSVSREKKESFPLTVTSAQKNPTAFYLCASSTQGGVGEKLFFGSGTQLSVL.

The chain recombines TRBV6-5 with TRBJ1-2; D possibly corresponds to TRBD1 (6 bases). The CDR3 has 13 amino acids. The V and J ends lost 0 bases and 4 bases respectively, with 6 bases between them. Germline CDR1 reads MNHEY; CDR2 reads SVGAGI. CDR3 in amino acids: CASSYSQGYGYTF. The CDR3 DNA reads TGTGCCAGCAGTTACTCACAGGGCTATGGCTACACCTTC.

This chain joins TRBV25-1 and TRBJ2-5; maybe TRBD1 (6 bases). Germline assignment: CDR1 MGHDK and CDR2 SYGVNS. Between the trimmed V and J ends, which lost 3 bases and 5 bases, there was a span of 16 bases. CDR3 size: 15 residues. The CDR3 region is CASSDLQGPGETQYF. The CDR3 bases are TGTGCCAGCAGTGATCTTCAGGGGCCGGGGGAGACCCAGTACTTC.

CDR3 sequence reads: CASSPRDTGELFF. CDR3 bases: TGTGCCAGCAGCCCCCGGGACACCGGGGAGCTGTTTTTT. The gene calls are TRBV9 and TRBJ2-2; the D is unclear. Per germline, CDR1 SGDLS and CDR2 YYNGEE. The CDR3 runs to 13 residues. Trimming took 4 bases from V and 3 from J, leaving 7 bases between them.

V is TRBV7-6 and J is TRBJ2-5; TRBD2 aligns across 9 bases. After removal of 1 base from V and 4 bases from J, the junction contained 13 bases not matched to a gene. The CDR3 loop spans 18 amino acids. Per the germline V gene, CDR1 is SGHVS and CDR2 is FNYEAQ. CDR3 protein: CASSLVGLLAGVPETQYF. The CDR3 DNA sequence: TGTGCCAGCAGCTTAGTCGGTCTATTAGCGGGAGTCCCAGAGACCCAGTACTTC. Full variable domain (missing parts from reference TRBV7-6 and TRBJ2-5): GAGVSQSPRYKVTKRGQDVALRCDPISGHVSLYWYRQALGQGPEFLTYFNYEAQQDKSGLPNDRFSAERPEGSISTLTIQRTEQRDSAMYRCASSLVGLLAGVPETQYFGPGTRLLVL.

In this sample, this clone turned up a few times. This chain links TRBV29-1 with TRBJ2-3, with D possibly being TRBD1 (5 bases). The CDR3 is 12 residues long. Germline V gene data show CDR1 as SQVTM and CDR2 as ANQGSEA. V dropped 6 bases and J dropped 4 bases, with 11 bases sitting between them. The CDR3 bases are TGCAGCGTGCACAGGTATCCAGATACGCAGTATTTT. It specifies CSVHRYPDTQYF.

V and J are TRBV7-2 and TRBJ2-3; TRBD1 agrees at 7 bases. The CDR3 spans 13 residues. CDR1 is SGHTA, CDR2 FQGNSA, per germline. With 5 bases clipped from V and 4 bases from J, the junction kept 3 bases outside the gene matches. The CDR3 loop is CASSHDRADTQYF. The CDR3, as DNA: TGTGCCAGCAGCCACGACAGGGCAGATACGCAGTATTTT.

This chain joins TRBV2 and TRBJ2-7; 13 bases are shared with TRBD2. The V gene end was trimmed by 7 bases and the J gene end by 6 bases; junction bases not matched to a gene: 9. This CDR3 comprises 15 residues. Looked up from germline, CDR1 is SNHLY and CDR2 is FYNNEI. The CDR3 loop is CASNPGLAGFVEQYF. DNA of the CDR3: TGTGCCAGCAACCCGGGACTAGCGGGATTTGTCGAGCAGTACTTC.

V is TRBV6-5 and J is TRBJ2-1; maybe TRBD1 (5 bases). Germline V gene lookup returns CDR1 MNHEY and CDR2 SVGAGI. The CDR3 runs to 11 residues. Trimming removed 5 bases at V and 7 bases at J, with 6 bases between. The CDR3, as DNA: TGTGCCAGCAGTAGGGGAAATGAGCAGTTCTTC. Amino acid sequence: CASSRGNEQFF.

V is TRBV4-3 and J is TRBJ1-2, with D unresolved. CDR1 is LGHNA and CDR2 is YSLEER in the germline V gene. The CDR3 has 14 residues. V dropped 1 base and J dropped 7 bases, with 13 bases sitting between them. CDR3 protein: CASSQGVVSGGYTF. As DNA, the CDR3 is TGCGCCAGCAGCCAAGGAGTCGTGAGCGGTGGCTACACCTTC.

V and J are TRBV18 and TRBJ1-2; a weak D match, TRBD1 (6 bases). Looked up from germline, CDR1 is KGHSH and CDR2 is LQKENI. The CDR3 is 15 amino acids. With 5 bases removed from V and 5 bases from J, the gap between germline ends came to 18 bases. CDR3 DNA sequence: TGTGCCAGCTCATCCCACAGGGTAGCCCCATATGGCTACACCTTC. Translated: CASSSHRVAPYGYTF.

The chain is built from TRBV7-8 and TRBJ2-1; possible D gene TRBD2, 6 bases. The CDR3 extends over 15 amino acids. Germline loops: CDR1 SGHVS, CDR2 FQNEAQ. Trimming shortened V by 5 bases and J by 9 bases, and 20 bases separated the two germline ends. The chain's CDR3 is CASSPQRLVAGEQFF. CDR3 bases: TGTGCCAGCAGCCCGCAGCGACTAGTCGCTGGTGAGCAGTTCTTC.

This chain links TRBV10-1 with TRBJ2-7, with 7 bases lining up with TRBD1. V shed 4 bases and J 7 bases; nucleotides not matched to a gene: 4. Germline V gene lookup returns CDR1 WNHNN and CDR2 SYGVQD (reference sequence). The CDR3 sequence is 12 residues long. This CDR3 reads CASSGRQGEQYF. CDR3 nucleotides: TGCGCCAGCAGTGGGAGACAGGGTGAGCAGTACTTC.

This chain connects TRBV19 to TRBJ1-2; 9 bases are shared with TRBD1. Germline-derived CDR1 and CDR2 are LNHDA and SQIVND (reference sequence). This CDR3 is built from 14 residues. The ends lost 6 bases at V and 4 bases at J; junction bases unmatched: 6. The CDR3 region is CASRNPGQGYGYTF. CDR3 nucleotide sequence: TGTGCCAGTAGGAACCCGGGACAGGGCTATGGCTACACCTTC.

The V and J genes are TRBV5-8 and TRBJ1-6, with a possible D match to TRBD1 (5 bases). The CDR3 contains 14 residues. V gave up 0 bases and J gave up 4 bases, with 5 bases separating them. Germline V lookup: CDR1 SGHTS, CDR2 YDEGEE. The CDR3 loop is CASSLAGYNSPLHF. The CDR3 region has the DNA TGTGCCAGCAGCTTGGCAGGGTATAATTCACCCCTCCACTTT.

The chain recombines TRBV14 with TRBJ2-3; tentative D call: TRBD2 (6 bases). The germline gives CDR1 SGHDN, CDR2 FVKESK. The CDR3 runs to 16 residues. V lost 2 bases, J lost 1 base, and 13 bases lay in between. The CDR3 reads CASSQSSGVGTDTQYF. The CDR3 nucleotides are TGTGCCAGCAGCCAATCATCGGGAGTAGGCACAGATACGCAGTATTTT.

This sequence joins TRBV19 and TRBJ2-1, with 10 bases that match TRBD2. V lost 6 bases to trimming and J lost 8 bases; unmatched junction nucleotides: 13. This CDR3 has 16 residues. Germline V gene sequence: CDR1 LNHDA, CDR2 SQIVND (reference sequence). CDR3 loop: CASRAAGGIRQDEQFF. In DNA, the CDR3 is TGTGCCAGTAGGGCAGCGGGGGGGATAAGACAAGATGAGCAGTTCTTC.

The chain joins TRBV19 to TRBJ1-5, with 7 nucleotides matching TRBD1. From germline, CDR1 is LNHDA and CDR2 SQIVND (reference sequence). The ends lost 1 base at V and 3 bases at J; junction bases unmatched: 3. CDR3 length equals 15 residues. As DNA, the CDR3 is TGTGCCAGTAGTATAGGAGGACAGGACAATCAGCCCCAGCATTTT. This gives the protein CASSIGGQDNQPQHF.

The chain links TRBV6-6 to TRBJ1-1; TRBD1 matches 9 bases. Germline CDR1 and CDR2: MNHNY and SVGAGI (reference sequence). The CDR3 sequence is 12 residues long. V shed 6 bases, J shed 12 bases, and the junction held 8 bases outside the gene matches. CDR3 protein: CASRPDRGLSFF. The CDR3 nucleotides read TGTGCCAGCAGGCCGGACAGGGGCCTCTCTTTCTTT.

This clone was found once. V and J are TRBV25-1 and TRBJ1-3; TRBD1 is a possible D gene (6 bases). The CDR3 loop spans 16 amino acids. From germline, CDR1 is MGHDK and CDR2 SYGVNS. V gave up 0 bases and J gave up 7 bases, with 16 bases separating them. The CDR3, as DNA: TGTGCCAGCAGTGAATATGGCAGGGGTCCCCGGAACACCATATATTTT. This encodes CASSEYGRGPRNTIYF.

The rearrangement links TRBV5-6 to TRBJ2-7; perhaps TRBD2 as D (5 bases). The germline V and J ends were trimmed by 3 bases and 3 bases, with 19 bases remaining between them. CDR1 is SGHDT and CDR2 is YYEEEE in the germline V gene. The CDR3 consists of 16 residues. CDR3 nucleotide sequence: TGTGCCAGCAGCTCATACCCAACCGGGGTCATCTACGAGCAGTACTTC. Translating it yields CASSSYPTGVIYEQYF.

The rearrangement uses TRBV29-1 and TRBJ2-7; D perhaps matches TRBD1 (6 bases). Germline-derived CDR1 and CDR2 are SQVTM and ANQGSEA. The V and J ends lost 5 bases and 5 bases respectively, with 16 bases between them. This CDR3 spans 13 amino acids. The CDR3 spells CSVLQGEGHEQYF. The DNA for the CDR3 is TGCAGCGTTTTACAGGGAGAGGGCCACGAGCAGTACTTC.

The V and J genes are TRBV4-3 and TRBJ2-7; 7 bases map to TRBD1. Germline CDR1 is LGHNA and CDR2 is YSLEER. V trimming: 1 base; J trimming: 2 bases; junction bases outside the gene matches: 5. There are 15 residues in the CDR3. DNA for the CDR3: TGCGCCAGCAGCCAAGGGGACAGTTTCCCCTACGAGCAGTACTTC. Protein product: CASSQGDSFPYEQYF.

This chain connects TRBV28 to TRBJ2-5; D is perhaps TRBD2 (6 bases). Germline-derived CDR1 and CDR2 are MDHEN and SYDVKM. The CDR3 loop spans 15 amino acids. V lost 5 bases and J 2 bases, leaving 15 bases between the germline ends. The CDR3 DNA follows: TGTGCCAGCAGTCTCCCGACTAGTCGGCAAGAGACCCAGTACTTC. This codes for CASSLPTSRQETQYF.

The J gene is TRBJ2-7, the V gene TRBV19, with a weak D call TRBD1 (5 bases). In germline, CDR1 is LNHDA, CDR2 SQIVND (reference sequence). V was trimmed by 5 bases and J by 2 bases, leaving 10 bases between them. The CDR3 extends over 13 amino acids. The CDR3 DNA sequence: TGTGCCAGTAGTCCGGACAACCCCTACGAGCAGTACTTC. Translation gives CASSPDNPYEQYF.

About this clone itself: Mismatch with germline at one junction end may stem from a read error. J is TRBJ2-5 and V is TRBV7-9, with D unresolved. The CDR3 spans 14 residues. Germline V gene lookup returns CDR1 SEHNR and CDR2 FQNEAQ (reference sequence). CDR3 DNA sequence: TGTTCCAGCAGCTTTTGGCAGGCTCAAGAGACCCAGTACTTC. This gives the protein CSSSFWQAQETQYF.